The 5 T cell receptor beta chains in this list originate from one sample, sequenced in a study of blood T cell repertoires in COVID-19. The protocol was immunoSEQ multiplex PCR, while the TCRdb copy is restricted to in-frame clones and leaves out a portion. Found here are 140,000 to 150,000 clones, over 75% of them singletons; the top ten hold roughly 4.7%. The sample taken for sequencing was peripheral blood. These receptors were collected from a woman aged 45-65 years with acute or convalescent COVID-19.

This chain links TRBV27 with TRBJ2-5, with D possibly matching TRBD1 (8 bases). Trimming left V 5 bases short and J 5 bases short, with 18 bases between. CDR3 length: 15 amino acids. From germline, CDR1 is MNHEY and CDR2 SMNVEV (reference sequence). CDR3 DNA sequence: TGTGCCAGCAGTATAAGACAGGGGAGGGGGGAGACCCAGTACTTC. It specifies CASSIRQGRGETQYF.

A single count supports this clone. The chain uses TRBV2 and TRBJ1-2; D possibly corresponds to TRBD1 (5 bases). Germline assignment: CDR1 SNHLY and CDR2 FYNNEI. This CDR3 spans 13 amino acids. With 6 bases removed from V and 8 bases from J, the gap between germline ends came to 16 bases. The CDR3 protein is CASRAGSERGYTF. CDR3 in DNA: TGTGCCAGCAGGGCAGGGTCCGAGAGGGGCTACACCTTC.

The chain links TRBV28 to TRBJ1-5, with no clear D. Per germline, CDR1 MDHEN and CDR2 SYDVKM. V was trimmed by 1 base and J by 6 bases, leaving 4 bases between them. The CDR3 loop spans 12 amino acids. DNA of the CDR3: TGTGCCAGCAGTTTATTCCGTCAGCCCCAGCATTTT. This translates into CASSLFRQPQHF.

CDR3 sequence (DNA): TGTGCCAGCAGCTTCGACAGGGGGCATGGCTACACCTTC. This gives the protein CASSFDRGHGYTF. The gene calls are TRBV7-2 and TRBJ1-2; 10 bases are a match to TRBD1. The J segment lost 6 bases and the V segment lost 3 bases, leaving 1 base of the junction unmatched. The length of the CDR3 is 13 residues. Germline V gene sequence: CDR1 SGHTA, CDR2 FQGNSA.

CDR3 nucleotides: TGTGCCAGCAGTTTCTCTGCCTCCTTGAGGGTGAACACTGAAGCTTTCTTT. Translating gives CASSFSASLRVNTEAFF. The rearrangement links TRBV27 to TRBJ1-1; D gene uncertain. CDR3 length: 17 amino acids. Germline CDR1 MNHEY, CDR2 SMNVEV (reference sequence). Trimming took off 3 bases at V and 0 bases at J, with 17 bases between the two ends.